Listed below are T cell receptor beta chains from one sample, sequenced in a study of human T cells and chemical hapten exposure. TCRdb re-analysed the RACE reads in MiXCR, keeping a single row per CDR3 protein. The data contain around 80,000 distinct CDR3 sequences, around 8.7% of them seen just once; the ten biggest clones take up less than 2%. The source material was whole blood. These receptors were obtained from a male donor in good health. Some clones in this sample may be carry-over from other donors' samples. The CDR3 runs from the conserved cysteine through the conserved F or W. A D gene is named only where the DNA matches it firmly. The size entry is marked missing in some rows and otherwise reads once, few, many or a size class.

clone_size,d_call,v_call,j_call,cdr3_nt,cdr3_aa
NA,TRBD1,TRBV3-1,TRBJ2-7,TGTGCCAGCAGCGAGAGGGACAGGGCGGGGGAGCAGTACTTC,CASSERDRAGEQYF
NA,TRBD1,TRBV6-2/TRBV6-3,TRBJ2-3,TGTGCCAGCAGTTACGATGGGACAGGGTGGTCAGATACGCAGTATTTT,CASSYDGTGWSDTQYF
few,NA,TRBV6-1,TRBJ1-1,TGTGCCAGCAGTGAAGTCCGGGTCACTGAAGCTTTCTTT,CASSEVRVTEAFF
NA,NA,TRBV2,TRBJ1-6,TGTGCCAGCAGTGGACAGAGCTCCTATAATTCACCCCTCCACTTT,CASSGQSSYNSPLHF
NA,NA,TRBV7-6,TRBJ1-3,TGTGCCAGCAGCACGGGGACGCTCGGCAGAAACACCATATATTTT,CASSTGTLGRNTIYF
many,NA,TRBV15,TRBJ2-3,TGTGCCACCAGCAGAGAGGGCAGGGACCGCACAGATACGCAGTATTTT,CATSREGRDRTDTQYF
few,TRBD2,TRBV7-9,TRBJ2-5,TGTGCCAGCAGCTTAGGGCGGACTAGCGAGGGGACCCAGTACTTC,CASSLGRTSEGTQYF
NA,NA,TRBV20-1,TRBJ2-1,TGCAGTGCTAGAGACGGAGGTTTTCATGAGCAGTTCTTC,CSARDGGFHEQFF
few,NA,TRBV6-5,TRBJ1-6,TGTGCCAGCAGTCCCGAGTCGGAGTATAATTCACCCCTCCACTTT,CASSPESEYNSPLHF
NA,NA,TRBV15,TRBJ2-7,TGTGCCACCAGCAGAAAGTCCGGGTACGAGCAGTACTTC,CATSRKSGYEQYF
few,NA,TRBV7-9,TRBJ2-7,TGTGCCAGCGCTGGGACGCCTCGCGTCTACGAGCAGTACTTC,CASAGTPRVYEQYF
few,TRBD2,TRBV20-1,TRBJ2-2,TGCAGTGCCAACGGACTAGCGGGATATACCGGGGAGCTGTTTTTT,CSANGLAGYTGELFF
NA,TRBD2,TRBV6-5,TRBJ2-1,TGTGCCAGCAGTTACGGCGGGAGTTCCTACAATGAGCAGTTCTTC,CASSYGGSSYNEQFF
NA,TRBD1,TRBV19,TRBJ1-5,TGTGCCAGTAGAAGAGGGGACAGGGACCATCAGCCCCAGCATTTT,CASRRGDRDHQPQHF
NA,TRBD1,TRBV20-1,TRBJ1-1,TGCAGTGTACCGGGACAGGTAGGCACTGAAGCTTTCTTT,CSVPGQVGTEAFF
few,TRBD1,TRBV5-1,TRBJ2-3,TGCGCCAGCAGCATCGGGACAGTCACAGATACGCAGTATTTT,CASSIGTVTDTQYF
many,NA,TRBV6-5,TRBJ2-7,TGTGCCAGCAGCGACGTAGGCAGCTCCTACGAGCAGTACTTC,CASSDVGSSYEQYF
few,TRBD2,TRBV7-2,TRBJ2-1,TGTGCCAGCAGCGAGGGACTAGCGGTCTACAATGAGCAGTTCTTC,CASSEGLAVYNEQFF
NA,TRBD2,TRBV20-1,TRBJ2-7,TGCAGTGCTAGGGAGACTAGCGGGACCTTCGAGCAGTACTTC,CSARETSGTFEQYF
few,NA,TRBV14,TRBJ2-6,TGTGCCAGCAGCCCACGGGACGGCCTGTACTCTGGGGCCAACGTCCTGACTTTC,CASSPRDGLYSGANVLTF
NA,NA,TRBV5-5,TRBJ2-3,TGTGCCAGCAGCTTCATACCAGATACGCAGTATTTT,CASSFIPDTQYF
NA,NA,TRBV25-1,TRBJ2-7,TGTGCCAGCAGTGAATTTAAGGGGGCGGGGGAGCAGTACTTC,CASSEFKGAGEQYF